Each of the 26 T cell receptor beta chains below was sequenced from the same sample in a study of patients and donors after allogeneic stem cell transplantation. One entry per CDR3 protein, called by TCRdb with MiXCR from the RT-PCR reads. The table lists under 200,000 distinct CDR3 sequences, approximately 30% of them singletons, with roughly 3.2% in the top ten. Sequenced material: blood, either unsorted or a sorted T cell fraction (not recorded which). Receptors were obtained from a human donor who was either an allogeneic HSCT recipient or a stem cell or donor lymphocyte infusion donor (not recorded which). It is not recorded whose cells these are; they may come from a transplant donor.

The V and J genes are TRBV24-1 and TRBJ2-3; 8 positions match TRBD1. J gave up 0 bases and V 10 bases, and 14 bases lay outside the gene matches. The CDR3 covers 17 residues. CDR1 and CDR2 (germline): KGHDR, SFDVKD. Here the CDR3 DNA reads TGTGCCACGGCCGGGGTGCTCACAGGGGGAAGCACAGATACGCAGTATTTT. Translating gives CATAGVLTGGSTDTQYF.

The chain couples TRBV12-3 or TRBV12-4 to TRBJ2-7; TRBD1 aligns across 7 bases. Unmatched junction bases numbered 13, after V lost 6 bases and J lost 5 bases. This CDR3 is built from 15 residues. CDR3 coding DNA: TGTGCCAGCAGCCCGTTTGTGGGGACAGACGACGAGCAGTACTTC. This translates into CASSPFVGTDDEQYF.

The V and J genes are TRBV3-1 and TRBJ2-1, with no clear D. The ends were cut back, 2 bases at V and 2 bases at J, with 16 bases in the middle. Germline V lookup: CDR1 LGHDT, CDR2 YNNKEL (reference sequence). The CDR3 has 17 amino acids. The CDR3 DNA reads as TGTGCCAGCAGCCAAACCCCTAGACCCTCTGCCTACAATGAGCAGTTCTTC. Translating gives CASSQTPRPSAYNEQFF.

The J gene is TRBJ2-7, the V gene TRBV20-1, with a weak D call TRBD2 (6 bases). Germline CDR1 DFQATT, CDR2 SNEGSKA (reference sequence). Trimming shortened V by 5 bases and J by 1 base, and 18 bases separated the two germline ends. The CDR3 length is 15 residues. CDR3 protein: CSAAPVERVSYEQYF. As DNA, the CDR3 is TGCAGTGCTGCTCCCGTGGAGCGGGTGTCCTACGAGCAGTACTTC.

This clonotype was detected only a few times. The V call is TRBV6-5, the J call TRBJ1-1, with D hard to call. Germline values: CDR1 MNHEY, CDR2 SVGAGI. This CDR3 has 12 residues. V lost 0 bases and J 8 bases, leaving 7 bases between the germline ends. In nucleotides, the CDR3 is TGTGCCAGCAGTTACTCGATCGGCGAAGCTTTCTTT. Translated, it gives CASSYSIGEAFF.

This rearrangement joins TRBV12-3 or TRBV12-4 to TRBJ1-1; 7 positions match TRBD1. The CDR3 has 15 residues. V lost 3 bases, J lost 4 bases, and 8 bases stayed unmatched. The CDR3 bases are TGTGCCAGCAGTTTCCCCCAACAGGGGACCACTGAAGCTTTCTTT. Translating gives CASSFPQQGTTEAFF.

This clonotype is deemed medium-sized (0.01 to 0.1%). The J gene is TRBJ1-1, the V gene TRBV18; D is unresolved. Germline lookup yields CDR1 KGHSH and CDR2 LQKENI. V was shortened by 0 bases and J by 4 bases, with 6 bases between the two germline ends. The CDR3 is 13 amino acids. DNA for the CDR3: TGTGCCAGCTCACCACCGGTCTTCACTGAAGCTTTCTTT. It codes for CASSPPVFTEAFF.

The table lists this clonotype with a few counts. V and J are TRBV18 and TRBJ1-5, with D possibly TRBD1 on 5 matching bases. Germline V gene lookup returns CDR1 KGHSH and CDR2 LQKENI. The germline V and J ends were trimmed by 1 base and 5 bases, with 6 bases remaining between them. The CDR3 spans 13 residues. In nucleotides, the CDR3 is TGTGCCAGCTCACCACGGGGGGATCAGCCCCAGCATTTT. Translated, it gives CASSPRGDQPQHF.

This clonotype was found a few times. V is TRBV20-1 and J is TRBJ2-3, with D hard to call. This CDR3 is built from 13 residues. Germline CDR1 reads DFQATT; CDR2 reads SNEGSKA (reference sequence). Trimming removed 3 bases at V and 2 bases at J, with 9 bases between. For the CDR3, the DNA is TGCAGTGCTAGTCCAGGTATCACAGATACGCAGTATTTT. This codes for CSASPGITDTQYF.

CDR3 protein: CASSESAGDYGYTF. Written as DNA, the CDR3 is TGCGCCAGCAGTGAGTCGGCGGGAGATTATGGCTACACCTTC. The chain recombines TRBV10-2 with TRBJ1-2; no firm D call. V shed 0 bases and J shed 5 bases, with 10 bases lying between them. Germline V gene lookup returns CDR1 WSHSY and CDR2 SAAADI. The CDR3 covers 14 residues.

This clonotype was found a few times. The chain couples TRBV11-2 to TRBJ1-6, with D tentatively TRBD1 (6 bases). In germline, CDR1 is SGHAT, CDR2 FQNNGV. The germline V and J ends were trimmed by 6 bases and 6 bases, with 12 bases remaining between them. This CDR3 has 14 residues. The CDR3: CASSQGRSNSPLHF. In DNA form, the CDR3 reads TGTGCCAGCAGTCAGGGGAGAAGTAATTCACCCCTCCACTTT.

This clonotype has more than one count but fewer than ten. This rearrangement joins TRBV7-8 to TRBJ2-1; 10 nucleotides agree with TRBD2. The CDR3 covers 15 residues. Looked up from germline, CDR1 is SGHVS and CDR2 is FQNEAQ. J was trimmed by 8 bases and V by 6 bases; bases with no gene match: 10. CDR3 nucleotide sequence: TGTGCCAGCAGTGATACTAGCGGGGCCTGTTATGAGCAGTTCTTC. Its protein is CASSDTSGACYEQFF. The full variable domain, completed using reference TRBV7-8 and TRBJ2-1, is GAGVSQSPRYKVAKRGQDVALRCDPISGHVSLFWYQQALGQGPEFLTYFQNEAQLDKSGLPSDRFFAERPEGSVSTLKIQRTQQEDSAVYLCASSDTSGACYEQFFGPGTRLTVL.

This chain's CDR3 is CASSRGLAGPPGYNEQFF. The CDR3 nucleotides are TGTGCCAGCAGTAGGGGACTAGCGGGACCGCCGGGCTACAATGAGCAGTTCTTC. The genes are TRBV6-1 and TRBJ2-1; 13 positions match TRBD2. CDR1 is MNHNS, CDR2 SASEGT, per germline. The CDR3 sequence is 18 residues long. Trimming cost V 5 bases and J 3 bases; bases outside gene matches: 10.

The chain recombines TRBV27 with TRBJ2-6; possibly TRBD1 for D (5 bases). V was shortened by 0 bases and J by 0 bases, with 12 bases between the two germline ends. The CDR3 sequence is 18 residues long. The V gene's germline CDR1 is MNHEY and CDR2 SMNVEV (reference sequence). The CDR3 loop reads CASSLSAGISSGANVLTF. CDR3 sequence (DNA): TGTGCCAGCAGTTTATCGGCAGGGATCAGCTCTGGGGCCAACGTCCTGACTTTC.

This clonotype appeared a few times. The chain couples TRBV24-1 to TRBJ1-4, with TRBD1 identical over 7 bases. This CDR3 comprises 15 residues. Germline V lookup: CDR1 KGHDR, CDR2 SFDVKD. V lost 3 bases to trimming and J lost 5 bases; unmatched junction nucleotides: 5. The CDR3 nucleotides read TGTGCCACCAGTGATCCCCAGACAGGGAATGAAAAACTGTTTTTT. This gives the protein CATSDPQTGNEKLFF.

The rearrangement joins TRBV12-3 or TRBV12-4 to TRBJ2-5, with 12 bases fitting TRBD1. The length of the CDR3 is 15 residues. V was clipped by 4 bases and J by 5 bases; unmatched bases: 5. The CDR3 sequence: CASSSGQGALETQYF. The CDR3 region has the DNA TGTGCCAGCAGTTCGGGACAGGGGGCGCTTGAGACCCAGTACTTC.

The table lists this clonotype with a few counts. This chain joins TRBV29-1 and TRBJ2-1; D may be TRBD1 or TRBD2 (6 bases each). Trimming pared 7 bases from V and 4 bases from J, leaving 11 bases between. CDR3 length: 12 residues. Germline V gives CDR1 SQVTM, CDR2 ANQGSEA. The CDR3 nucleotides are TGCAGCGAAAGGGGGGCTTACAATGAGCAGTTCTTC. It is translated as CSERGAYNEQFF.

This clonotype has a handful of counts. CDR3 DNA: TGTGCCAGCAGCCCACAGGGTCCCTATGGCTACACCTTC. Protein sequence: CASSPQGPYGYTF. The chain couples TRBV7-2 to TRBJ1-2; a weak D match, TRBD1 (6 bases). The CDR3 length is 13 residues. Deletions cut 5 bases from V and 4 bases from J, with 11 bases between. CDR1 SGHTA and CDR2 FQGNSA come from the germline V gene.

J is TRBJ2-5 and V is TRBV11-2; D remains ambiguous. From germline, CDR1 is SGHAT and CDR2 FQNNGV. V gave up 4 bases and J gave up 1 base, with 13 bases separating them. There are 15 residues in the CDR3. The CDR3 DNA reads as TGTGCCAGCAGCTCTCGGCCCACACCCCAAGAGACCCAGTACTTC. Its translation: CASSSRPTPQETQYF.

The chain employs TRBV3-1 and TRBJ1-4; perhaps TRBD1 as D (6 bases). This CDR3 spans 13 amino acids. From germline, CDR1 is LGHDT and CDR2 YNNKEL (reference sequence). V lost 3 bases, J lost 8 bases, and 10 bases lay in between. CDR3 residues: CASSHRRGEKLFF. The CDR3 DNA reads as TGTGCCAGCAGCCACCGCAGGGGCGAAAAACTGTTTTTT. Together with reference TRBV3-1 and TRBJ1-4, the CDR3 gives the full variable domain: DTAVSQTPKYLVTQMGNDKSIKCEQNLGHDTMYWYKQDSKKFLKIMFSYNNKELIINETVPNRFSPKSPDKAHLNLHINSLELGDSAVYFCASSHRRGEKLFFGSGTQLSVL.

The chain couples TRBV15 to TRBJ1-5; the D gene is possibly TRBD1 (5 bases). The CDR3 loop spans 15 amino acids. V dropped 5 bases and J dropped 1 base, with 12 bases sitting between them. The germline V gene encodes CDR1 LNHNV and CDR2 YYDKDF (reference sequence). CDR3 sequence (DNA): TGTGCCACCAGCCTCAGGGCTGGGAGCAATCAGCCCCAGCATTTT. Protein sequence: CATSLRAGSNQPQHF.

This chain links TRBV4-2 with TRBJ1-1, with TRBD1 identical over 7 bases. V trimming: 1 base; J trimming: 5 bases; junction bases outside the gene matches: 4. The germline V gene encodes CDR1 LGHNA and CDR2 YNFKEQ. The CDR3 has 14 residues. This chain's CDR3 is CASSQVIRGTEAFF. The CDR3, as DNA: TGTGCCAGCAGCCAAGTTATCAGGGGGACTGAAGCTTTCTTT.

This chain connects TRBV7-2 to TRBJ2-1; D is undetermined. The CDR3 has 16 residues. CDR1 and CDR2 (germline): SGHTA, FQGNSA. V was trimmed by 2 bases and J by 0 bases, leaving 11 bases between them. The CDR3 sequence is CASSLPRESSYNEQFF. In DNA, the CDR3 is TGTGCCAGCAGCTTACCTAGGGAAAGCTCCTACAATGAGCAGTTCTTC.

This chain links TRBV20-1 with TRBJ2-7; D unclear. Germline loops: CDR1 DFQATT, CDR2 SNEGSKA (reference sequence). The CDR3 extends over 13 amino acids. V lost 3 bases to trimming and J lost 1 base, with 10 bases between them. The CDR3 here is CSARNLDSYEQYF. The CDR3 nucleotides are TGCAGTGCTAGGAATCTGGATTCCTACGAGCAGTACTTC.

The chain has TRBV7-9 and TRBJ1-6; TRBD1 matches 11 bases. From germline, CDR1 is SEHNR and CDR2 FQNEAQ (reference sequence). J lost 8 bases, V lost 6 bases, and 6 bases had no gene match. The CDR3 totals 15 residues. CDR3 DNA: TGTGCCAGCAGGCAGGGACAGGGGGATTATTCACCCCTCCACTTT. Its protein product is CASRQGQGDYSPLHF.

As regards this clonotype: Compared with germline, one end of the junction differs, possibly owing to a read error. The rearrangement joins TRBV2 to TRBJ1-4, with D tentatively TRBD1 (5 bases). The CDR3 extends over 13 amino acids. Germline CDR1 reads SNHLY; CDR2 reads FYNNEI. The CDR3 sequence is CASSYSGPEKMFF. The CDR3 DNA follows: TGTGCCAGCAGCTATTCAGGGCCTGAAAAAATGTTTTTT.